This passage covers 28 T cell receptor beta chains from one sample sequenced in a study of blood T cells in healthy people across ages. Next came a second PCR, run for about 6 to 12 cycles, which used a sample-barcoded 5' primer along with a J-beta primer mix. TCRdb reprocessed the 5' RACE reads with MiXCR, giving one entry per CDR3 protein. The data show under 2,000,000 distinct CDR3 sequences, roughly 50% seen once. Sample: blood. Every receptor here comes from a woman aged 40 to 50 in good health.

The chain couples TRBV5-6 to TRBJ2-4, with D unresolved. Near its end, the DNA agrees better with TRBJ2-7, so the J call may be wrong. There are 11 residues in the CDR3. Germline V gene sequence: CDR1 SGHDT, CDR2 YYEEEE. The chain's CDR3 is CASFIGYEQYF. The CDR3 DNA reads TGTGCCAGCTTCATTGGGTACGAGCAGTACTTC.

This clonotype appeared many times. This rearrangement joins TRBV7-2 to TRBJ2-5; tentatively, D is TRBD2 (6 bases). The V gene lost 6 bases and the J gene lost 4 bases, with 12 bases spanning the gap. Per germline, CDR1 SGHTA and CDR2 FQGNSA. This CDR3 is built from 13 residues. This CDR3 is CASSFTGGETQYF. The CDR3 DNA follows: TGTGCCAGCAGTTTTACCGGGGGAGAGACCCAGTACTTC.

This sequence joins TRBV5-1 and TRBJ2-7; the D gene is possibly TRBD1 (6 bases). V was clipped by 4 bases and J by 3 bases, with 11 bases between them. In germline, CDR1 is SGHRS, CDR2 YFSETQ. The CDR3 spans 13 residues. Written as DNA, the CDR3 is TGCGCCAGCAGCGAAGGGACAAACTACGAGCAGTACTTC. Protein sequence: CASSEGTNYEQYF. The full variable domain, rest sourced from reference TRBV5-1 and TRBJ2-7, is KAGVTQTPRYLIKTRGQQVTLSCSPISGHRSVSWYQQTPGQGLQFLFEYFSETQRNKGNFPGRFSGRQFSNSRSEMNVSTLELGDSALYLCASSEGTNYEQYFGPGTRLTVT.

There are a few counts of this clonotype. The rearrangement links TRBV3-1 to TRBJ1-2, with TRBD1 matching 7 bases. The CDR3 is made up of 15 amino acids. V dropped 4 bases and J dropped 1; count of bases not matched to a gene: 6. CDR1 is LGHDT, CDR2 YNNKEL, per germline (reference sequence). The CDR3 nucleotides read TGTGCCAGCAGCCCCGAACAGGGGTTTAACTATGGCTACACCTTC. Its protein is CASSPEQGFNYGYTF. Full variable domain (rest looked up from reference TRBV3-1 and TRBJ1-2): DTAVSQTPKYLVTQMGNDKSIKCEQNLGHDTMYWYKQDSKKFLKIMFSYNNKELIINETVPNRFSPKSPDKAHLNLHINSLELGDSAVYFCASSPEQGFNYGYTFGSGTRLTVV.

The CDR3 is CASSSRPPALTTDTQYF. The CDR3 bases are TGTGCCAGCAGCTCCAGACCCCCGGCCTTAACCACAGATACGCAGTATTTT. V gene TRBV3-1 combines with J gene TRBJ2-3; D remains unclear. V was clipped by 5 bases and J by 2 bases, with 20 bases between them. Germline values: CDR1 LGHDT, CDR2 YNNKEL (reference sequence). The CDR3 is 17 amino acids.

The chain has TRBV7-2 and TRBJ1-1; D is unclear. This CDR3 is built from 14 residues. V was cut by 2 bases and J by 7 bases, with 14 bases left in between. CDR1 and CDR2 (germline): SGHTA, FQGNSA. CDR3 loop: CASSLSAYQDEAFF. CDR3 in DNA: TGTGCCAGCAGCTTATCCGCCTATCAAGATGAAGCTTTCTTT.

J is TRBJ2-7 and V is TRBV20-1; tentatively, D is TRBD1 (5 bases). Looked up from germline, CDR1 is DFQATT and CDR2 is SNEGSKA (reference sequence). Trimming left V 3 bases short and J 9 bases short, with 21 bases between. The CDR3 runs to 14 residues. The CDR3 sequence: CSARAAGRPTVQYF. CDR3 DNA: TGCAGTGCTAGGGCGGCAGGGCGCCCTACGGTGCAGTACTTC.

The V and J genes are TRBV28 and TRBJ1-5; the D gene is possibly TRBD1 (5 bases). Trimming left V 5 bases short and J 6 bases short, with 11 bases between. Germline assignment: CDR1 MDHEN and CDR2 SYDVKM. The CDR3 spans 13 residues. CDR3 DNA sequence: TGTGCCAGCAGTACCCAGGGTGTTCAGCCCCAGCATTTT. It translates to CASSTQGVQPQHF. The full variable domain, in which reference TRBV28 and TRBJ1-5 provide the parts outside the CDR3, is DVKVTQSSRYLVKRTGEKVFLECVQDMDHENMFWYRQDPGLGLRLIYFSYDVKMKEKGDIPEGYSVSREKKERFSLILESASTNQTSMYLCASSTQGVQPQHFGDGTRLSIL.

The chain uses TRBV28 and TRBJ2-5; 9 bases line up with TRBD2. CDR1 is MDHEN and CDR2 is SYDVKM in the germline V gene. The length of the CDR3 is 15 residues. Trimming removed 1 base from V and 5 bases from J; junction bases left unmatched: 5. The CDR3 coding sequence is TGTGCCAGCAGTTTATCGAGCGGGGGGAAGGAGACCCAGTACTTC. Translating gives CASSLSSGGKETQYF.

This chain connects TRBV20-1 to TRBJ1-5; 8 bases are shared with TRBD1. J was trimmed by 4 bases and V by 3 bases; bases with no gene match: 8. This CDR3 is 15 amino acids long. The germline CDR1 and CDR2 sequences are DFQATT and SNEGSKA (reference sequence). The CDR3 DNA sequence: TGCAGTGCTAGCCGGACAGGGCCGATAAATCAGCCCCAGCATTTT. This translates into CSASRTGPINQPQHF.

This clonotype has just a few counts. The rearrangement links TRBV25-1 to TRBJ2-5, with unresolved D. The CDR3 covers 14 residues. V lost 3 bases to trimming and J lost 5 bases, with 13 bases between them. Germline V gene sequence: CDR1 MGHDK, CDR2 SYGVNS. CDR3 protein: CASSDAEVWETQYF. CDR3 bases: TGTGCCAGCAGTGATGCCGAGGTTTGGGAGACCCAGTACTTC.

This chain joins TRBV15 and TRBJ1-5; 11 nucleotides align to TRBD1. The V gene end was trimmed by 1 base and the J gene end by 6 bases; junction bases not matched to a gene: 2. Germline V gene sequence: CDR1 LNHNV, CDR2 YYDKDF (reference sequence). The CDR3 contains 15 residues. The CDR3 reads CATSRAGTGGQPQHF. The CDR3, as DNA: TGTGCCACCAGCAGAGCCGGGACAGGGGGTCAGCCCCAGCATTTT.

This sequence joins TRBV15 and TRBJ2-7; D may be TRBD1 (5 bases). V lost 5 bases and J lost 6, with 8 bases in between. Germline CDR1 LNHNV, CDR2 YYDKDF (reference sequence). CDR3 length equals 11 residues. CDR3 amino acids: CATSEGVEQYF. As DNA, the CDR3 is TGTGCCACCAGCGAAGGGGTCGAGCAGTACTTC.

The V and J genes are TRBV5-1 and TRBJ1-5; perhaps TRBD1 as D (5 bases). The CDR3 contains 15 residues. From germline, CDR1 is SGHRS and CDR2 YFSETQ. Trimming left V 5 bases short and J 0 bases short, with 12 bases between. CDR3 sequence reads: CASRPGVGSNQPQHF. As DNA, the CDR3 is TGCGCCAGCAGGCCGGGGGTCGGTAGCAATCAGCCCCAGCATTTT.

In its sample, this clonotype was seen a few times. The gene calls are TRBV20-1 and TRBJ1-5; D not resolved. With 4 bases removed from V and 0 bases from J, the gap between germline ends came to 4 bases. CDR1 is DFQATT and CDR2 is SNEGSKA in the germline V gene (reference sequence). The CDR3 has 12 amino acids. CDR3 loop: CSAKNSNQPQHF. As DNA, the CDR3 is TGCAGTGCTAAAAATAGCAATCAGCCCCAGCATTTT.

The chain carries TRBV29-1 and TRBJ2-4, with unresolved D. Germline-derived CDR1 and CDR2 are SQVTM and ANQGSEA. The CDR3 is 15 amino acids. The V end was cut by 3 bases, the J end by 0 bases, with 12 bases between. The CDR3 DNA is TGCAGCGTTGACAGTACGGATCTAGCCAAAAACATTCAGTACTTC. Amino acids: CSVDSTDLAKNIQYF. The whole variable domain, filled in from reference TRBV29-1 and TRBJ2-4, reads SAVISQKPSRDICQRGTSLTIQCQVDSQVTMMFWYRQQPGQSLTLIATANQGSEATYESGFVIDKFPISRPNLTFSTLTVSNMSPEDSSIYLCSVDSTDLAKNIQYFGAGTRLSVL.

This chain joins TRBV20-1 and TRBJ1-4; 8 bases are a match to TRBD1. With V trimmed by 1 base and J by 3 bases, 7 bases remained unmatched. The CDR3 has 16 amino acids. Per germline, CDR1 DFQATT and CDR2 SNEGSKA (reference sequence). DNA of the CDR3: TGCAGTGCTAGAGGTAGCACAGGGGGAGCTAATGAAAAACTGTTTTTT. This encodes CSARGSTGGANEKLFF.

The V gene is TRBV28, the J gene TRBJ2-1; TRBD1 or TRBD2 may be the D gene (5 bases each). Trimming cost V 10 bases and J 6 bases, with 16 bases left between them. The CDR3 sequence is 13 residues long. CDR1 MDHEN and CDR2 SYDVKM come from the germline V gene. In DNA form, the CDR3 reads TGTGCCACCAGGGACCTACTAGGCAATGAGCAGTTCTTC. Amino acid sequence: CATRDLLGNEQFF.

V usage is TRBV18 and J usage is TRBJ2-5, with D hard to call. The CDR3 is 12 amino acids. CDR1 and CDR2 (germline): KGHSH, LQKENI. Trimming left V 6 bases short and J 4 bases short, with 9 bases between. The CDR3 DNA reads TGTGCCAGCTCCGGCAATAGAGAGACCCAGTACTTC. Its translation: CASSGNRETQYF.

There are many counts of this clonotype. The chain is built from TRBV12-3 or TRBV12-4 and TRBJ1-2, with 7 bases fitting TRBD1. The CDR3 sequence is 15 residues long. With V trimmed by 5 bases and J by 4 bases, 10 bases remained unmatched. The CDR3, as DNA: TGTGCCAGCAGTCTCACCGGGACAGACCCCTATGGCTACACCTTC. It translates to CASSLTGTDPYGYTF.

The rearrangement uses TRBV20-1 and TRBJ2-6; no clear D. The CDR3 consists of 14 residues. The V end was cut by 2 bases, the J end by 2 bases, with 7 bases between. The germline CDR1 and CDR2 sequences are DFQATT and SNEGSKA (reference sequence). This chain's CDR3 is CSARRATGANVLTF. CDR3 nucleotide sequence: TGCAGTGCTAGACGAGCTACTGGGGCCAACGTCCTGACTTTC.

This chain uses TRBV18 with TRBJ2-5; 10 bases are shared with TRBD2. V lost 3 bases to trimming and J lost 0 bases; unmatched junction nucleotides: 13. Germline CDR1 KGHSH, CDR2 LQKENI. This CDR3 comprises 19 residues. The DNA of the CDR3 is TGTGCCAGCTCACCCCTAGCGGGGGCCTCCACTATGTACCAAGAGACCCAGTACTTC. Its translation is CASSPLAGASTMYQETQYF.

The J gene is TRBJ2-3, the V gene TRBV24-1, with TRBD1 matching over 7 bases. CDR3 length equals 15 residues. V shed 9 bases and J 2 bases; nucleotides not matched to a gene: 10. Per the germline V gene, CDR1 is KGHDR and CDR2 is SFDVKD. CDR3 residues: CATSDDRVFTDTQYF. The CDR3 region has the DNA TGTGCCACCTCCGATGACAGGGTCTTCACAGATACGCAGTATTTT.

The chain is built from TRBV29-1 and TRBJ2-5, with no clear D. Trimming removed 3 bases at V and 2 bases at J, with 10 bases between. Germline V gives CDR1 SQVTM, CDR2 ANQGSEA. CDR3 length: 13 residues. The CDR3 DNA is TGCAGCGTTGAGTCAGCTAATCAAGAGACCCAGTACTTC. Residues: CSVESANQETQYF.

V gene TRBV28 combines with J gene TRBJ2-1; TRBD2 is a possible D gene (5 bases). The germline V and J ends were trimmed by 3 bases and 7 bases, with 22 bases remaining between them. CDR3 length: 17 residues. The germline gives CDR1 MDHEN, CDR2 SYDVKM. The CDR3 region is CASSFGDPISVGNEQFF. The CDR3 DNA is TGTGCCAGCAGTTTCGGGGATCCTATTAGCGTAGGGAATGAGCAGTTCTTC.

This sequence joins TRBV28 and TRBJ1-5, with TRBD1 identical over 8 bases. This CDR3 has 16 residues. The germline gives CDR1 MDHEN, CDR2 SYDVKM. V was pared by 5 bases and J by 4 bases, with 10 bases of the junction left unmatched. The CDR3 is CASSGGWGQVNQPQHF. DNA of the CDR3: TGTGCCAGCAGTGGGGGTTGGGGACAGGTTAATCAGCCCCAGCATTTT.

The chain employs TRBV20-1 and TRBJ1-1; 8 bases agree with TRBD1. The CDR3 totals 13 residues. Germline loops: CDR1 DFQATT, CDR2 SNEGSKA (reference sequence). With V trimmed by 3 bases and J by 11 bases, 11 bases remained unmatched. CDR3 DNA: TGCAGTGCTAGCAGTCAGGGGGCCTGGTTTGCTTTCTTT. The encoded protein is CSASSQGAWFAFF.

This rearrangement joins TRBV28 to TRBJ1-1; D remains ambiguous. Germline V gene lookup returns CDR1 MDHEN and CDR2 SYDVKM. The V end was cut by 6 bases, the J end by 0 bases, with 11 bases between. The CDR3 contains 14 residues. The CDR3 region is CASRPPPMNTEAFF. The CDR3 coding sequence is TGTGCCAGCAGGCCTCCCCCCATGAACACTGAAGCTTTCTTT.